A selection of T cell receptor beta chains follows, all from one sample in a study of yellow fever vaccine responses in identical twins. A single record per CDR3 protein comes from TCRdb applying MiXCR to the RT-PCR reads. The table shows 2,000 to 2,500 distinct CDR3 sequences, with 8.7% occurring only once. The sequenced sample was T cells from blood (PBMCs), unsorted or a sorted subset (not recorded which), obtained about 2 years after vaccination. The source of these receptors is a woman under 30 who received the yellow fever vaccine. The CDR3 runs from the conserved cysteine through the conserved F or W. Fields, in order: D gene, J gene, V gene, clone size, CDR3 protein, CDR3 DNA. The D gene is left open where the match is weak. Rows may omit the clone size; those that give it use once, few, many or a size class.

D: .; J: TRBJ2-6; V: TRBV24-1; size: .; CDR3: CATSPRVTISGANVLTF; DNA: TGTGCCACCAGCCCCAGGGTTACGATATCTGGGGCCAACGTCCTGACTTTC
D: .; J: TRBJ2-1; V: TRBV11-3; size: .; CDR3: CASLSKAMGEQFF; DNA: TGTGCCAGCCTTTCTAAAGCGATGGGTGAGCAGTTCTTC
D: .; J: TRBJ2-5; V: TRBV11-1; size: .; CDR3: CASSRRETQYF; DNA: TGTGCCAGCAGCCGTCGCGAGACCCAGTACTTC
D: .; J: TRBJ2-1; V: TRBV4-1; size: few; CDR3: CASSQDATVSYNEQFF; DNA: TGCGCCAGCAGCCAAGATGCCACAGTTTCCTACAATGAGCAGTTCTTC
D: TRBD2; J: TRBJ2-1; V: TRBV10-3; size: few; CDR3: CAISDVASGGDEQFF; DNA: TGTGCCATCAGTGATGTGGCTAGCGGGGGGGATGAGCAGTTCTTC
D: .; J: TRBJ2-1; V: TRBV12-3/TRBV12-4; size: .; CDR3: CASSFGRSSYNEQFF; DNA: TGTGCCAGCAGTTTTGGACGGAGCTCCTACAATGAGCAGTTCTTC
D: .; J: TRBJ2-5; V: TRBV4-1; size: .; CDR3: CASSQDLGDGTAQYF; DNA: TGCGCCAGCAGCCAAGATCTTGGTGACGGAACGGCCCAGTACTTC
D: TRBD1; J: TRBJ2-2; V: TRBV11-3; size: medium-sized; CDR3: CASTLGGVGTGELFF; DNA: TGTGCCAGCACCTTAGGGGGCGTCGGCACCGGGGAGCTGTTTTTT
D: TRBD2; J: TRBJ2-1; V: TRBV4-3; size: few; CDR3: CASSQDPGGGYNEQFF; DNA: TGCGCCAGCAGCCAAGACCCCGGGGGGGGATACAATGAGCAGTTCTTC
D: .; J: TRBJ2-5; V: TRBV18; size: .; CDR3: CASSPTPQETQYF; DNA: TGTGCCAGCTCACCGACCCCCCAAGAGACCCAGTACTTC
D: .; J: TRBJ2-2; V: TRBV5-1; size: once; CDR3: CASSLEAGVNTGELFF; DNA: TGCGCCAGCAGCTTGGAGGCAGGCGTGAACACCGGGGAGCTCTTTTTT
D: TRBD1; J: TRBJ2-7; V: TRBV7-9; size: few; CDR3: CASSPRQGNHEQYF; DNA: TGTGCCAGCAGCCCGAGACAGGGTAATCACGAGCAGTACTTC
D: TRBD1; J: TRBJ1-4; V: TRBV11-2; size: .; CDR3: CASSLGDSLNEKLFF; DNA: TGTGCCAGCAGCTTGGGGGACAGTCTTAATGAAAAACTGTTTTTT
D: TRBD1; J: TRBJ1-1; V: TRBV5-6; size: few; CDR3: CASSDGTENTEAFF; DNA: TGTGCCAGCAGCGATGGGACAGAGAACACTGAAGCTTTCTTT
D: .; J: TRBJ2-7; V: TRBV7-6; size: medium-sized; CDR3: CASSWDGEQYEQYF; DNA: TGTGCCAGCAGCTGGGACGGGGAGCAGTACGAGCAGTACTTC
D: .; J: TRBJ2-7; V: TRBV7-6; size: medium-sized; CDR3: CASSLGGLSSYEQYF; DNA: TGTGCCAGCAGCTTAGGCGGACTGAGCTCCTACGAGCAGTACTTC
D: .; J: TRBJ2-3; V: TRBV11-1; size: .; CDR3: CASSYNAADTQYF; DNA: TGTGCCAGCAGCTATAATGCCGCAGATACGCAGTATTTT
D: TRBD1; J: TRBJ2-7; V: TRBV15; size: few; CDR3: CATSRGGQTYEQYF; DNA: TGTGCCACCAGCAGAGGGGGACAGACCTACGAGCAGTACTTC
D: .; J: TRBJ2-7; V: TRBV29-1; size: few; CDR3: CSVRQEAYEQYF; DNA: TGCAGCGTCCGACAGGAAGCCTACGAGCAGTACTTC
D: .; J: TRBJ1-5; V: TRBV6-1; size: medium-sized; CDR3: CASRSSGPQAPQHF; DNA: TGTGCCAGCAGGAGCTCCGGGCCCCAGGCGCCCCAGCATTTT
D: TRBD2; J: TRBJ2-2; V: TRBV15; size: few; CDR3: CATSRDWREFGGELFF; DNA: TGTGCCACCAGCAGAGACTGGCGGGAGTTTGGCGGGGAGCTGTTTTTT
D: .; J: TRBJ2-3; V: TRBV11-3; size: .; CDR3: CASSLGQLEGTDTQYF; DNA: TGTGCCAGCAGCTTAGGACAGCTAGAAGGCACAGATACGCAGTATTTT
D: TRBD1; J: TRBJ1-1; V: TRBV29-1; size: few; CDR3: CSVGWGQSNTEAFF; DNA: TGCAGCGTTGGGTGGGGACAGTCGAACACTGAAGCTTTCTTT
D: TRBD1; J: TRBJ2-7; V: TRBV6-1; size: medium-sized; CDR3: CASSTTGVYEQYF; DNA: TGTGCCAGCAGTACCACAGGGGTGTACGAGCAGTACTTC
D: .; J: TRBJ2-1; V: TRBV11-3; size: few; CDR3: CASSLDLNEQFF; DNA: TGTGCCAGCAGCTTAGATCTGAATGAGCAGTTCTTC
D: TRBD2; J: TRBJ2-3; V: TRBV4-1; size: .; CDR3: CASCQVERGGTDTQYF; DNA: TGCGCCAGCTGCCAAGTGGAGCGGGGGGGCACAGATACGCAGTATTTT
D: TRBD2; J: TRBJ2-1; V: TRBV15; size: .; CDR3: CATSRVSGGYNEQFF; DNA: TGTGCCACCAGCAGAGTTAGCGGGGGGTACAATGAGCAGTTCTTC
D: TRBD1; J: TRBJ1-1; V: TRBV6-5; size: large; CDR3: CASSYNNRGEGTEAFF; DNA: TGTGCCAGCAGTTACAATAACAGGGGAGAGGGCACTGAAGCTTTCTTT
D: TRBD2; J: TRBJ2-3; V: TRBV4-3; size: .; CDR3: CASSQDRASGITDTQYF; DNA: TGCGCCAGCAGCCAAGATAGGGCTAGCGGGATTACAGATACGCAGTATTTT
D: TRBD2; J: TRBJ2-3; V: TRBV12-3/TRBV12-4; size: .; CDR3: CASSTSGGATDTQYF; DNA: TGTGCCAGCAGTACTAGCGGGGGGGCCACAGATACGCAGTATTTT
D: TRBD2; J: TRBJ2-6; V: TRBV11-1; size: .; CDR3: CASSAGTSLNSGANVLTF; DNA: TGTGCCAGCAGCGCCGGGACTAGCCTAAACTCTGGGGCCAACGTCCTGACTTTC
D: TRBD1; J: TRBJ2-1; V: TRBV27; size: medium-sized; CDR3: CASSLIDRANEQFF; DNA: TGTGCCAGCAGTTTAATCGACAGGGCCAATGAGCAGTTCTTC
D: .; J: TRBJ2-2; V: TRBV1; size: medium-sized; CDR3: CTSSQVVASRNTGELFF; DNA: TGCACCAGCAGCCAAGTGGTAGCTAGCCGGAACACCGGGGAGCTGTTTTTT
D: .; J: TRBJ2-5; V: TRBV11-2; size: .; CDR3: CASSLDLETQYF; DNA: TGTGCCAGCAGCTTAGATCTAGAGACCCAGTACTTC
D: .; J: TRBJ2-7; V: TRBV28; size: .; CDR3: CASSSGREQYF; DNA: TGTGCCAGCAGTTCAGGGCGCGAGCAGTACTTC
D: .; J: TRBJ2-7; V: TRBV15; size: medium-sized; CDR3: CATSRDIASSYEQYF; DNA: TGTGCCACCAGCAGAGATATCGCTAGCAGCTACGAGCAGTACTTC
D: TRBD1; J: TRBJ2-7; V: TRBV20-1; size: .; CDR3: CSARALQGDDYEQYF; DNA: TGCAGTGCTAGAGCTCTTCAGGGGGATGACTACGAGCAGTACTTC
D: .; J: TRBJ2-1; V: TRBV4-1; size: few; CDR3: CASSQGGASYNEQFF; DNA: TGCGCCAGCAGCCAAGGGGGGGCGTCCTACAATGAGCAGTTCTTC
D: .; J: TRBJ2-1; V: TRBV28; size: .; CDR3: CAGSLGVRQFF; DNA: TGTGCCGGCAGTTTAGGGGTCCGGCAGTTCTTC
D: .; J: TRBJ2-7; V: TRBV5-6; size: medium-sized; CDR3: CASSLGNYEQYF; DNA: TGTGCCAGCAGCTTGGGGAACTACGAGCAGTACTTC
D: .; J: TRBJ2-3; V: TRBV12-3/TRBV12-4; size: few; CDR3: CASSLAGTDTQYF; DNA: TGTGCCAGCAGTTTAGCGGGCACAGATACGCAGTATTTT
D: .; J: TRBJ1-2; V: TRBV10-1; size: few; CDR3: CASRCIGRDGYTF; DNA: TGCGCCAGCAGATGCATCGGGAGGGATGGCTACACCTTC
D: TRBD2; J: TRBJ2-7; V: TRBV10-3; size: medium-sized; CDR3: CAISPITSGSTYEQYF; DNA: TGTGCCATCAGTCCTATTACTAGCGGAAGTACCTACGAGCAGTACTTC
D: .; J: TRBJ2-1; V: TRBV2; size: .; CDR3: CASSEGGLPNEQFF; DNA: TGTGCCAGCAGTGAGGGGGGACTCCCCAATGAGCAGTTCTTC
D: .; J: TRBJ2-3; V: TRBV11-2; size: few; CDR3: CASSLETVTTDTQYF; DNA: TGTGCCAGCAGCTTAGAGACAGTAACCACAGATACGCAGTATTTT
D: .; J: TRBJ2-7; V: TRBV7-7; size: .; CDR3: CASSLESVGEQYF; DNA: TGTGCTAGCAGCTTAGAGTCCGTGGGAGAGCAGTACTTC
D: TRBD1; J: TRBJ2-3; V: TRBV7-3; size: .; CDR3: CASSPRDRVDTQYF; DNA: TGTGCCAGCAGCCCCCGGGACAGGGTAGATACGCAGTATTTT
D: .; J: TRBJ2-7; V: TRBV27; size: .; CDR3: CASRPQGMGVSYEQYF; DNA: TGTGCCAGCAGACCACAGGGAATGGGGGTCAGCTACGAGCAGTACTTC
D: .; J: TRBJ2-1; V: TRBV11-3; size: medium-sized; CDR3: CASSLGGYSSYNEQFF; DNA: TGTGCCAGCAGCTTAGGCGGGTACAGCTCCTACAATGAGCAGTTCTTC
D: .; J: TRBJ2-3; V: TRBV7-8; size: .; CDR3: CASTRTSGSYTDTQYF; DNA: TGTGCCAGCACCCGGACGTCCGGGTCTTACACAGATACGCAGTATTTT
D: .; J: TRBJ2-2; V: TRBV6-5; size: medium-sized; CDR3: CASSYSKSIYVNTGELFF; DNA: TGTGCCAGCAGTTACTCGAAATCGATCTATGTGAACACCGGGGAGCTGTTTTTT
D: TRBD2; J: TRBJ2-1; V: TRBV14; size: .; CDR3: CASSGWTSGGEYNEQFF; DNA: TGTGCCAGCAGCGGCTGGACTAGCGGGGGGGAATACAATGAGCAGTTCTTC
D: .; J: TRBJ2-2; V: TRBV12-3/TRBV12-4; size: .; CDR3: CASSFNREAGELFF; DNA: TGTGCCAGCAGTTTCAACAGGGAAGCCGGGGAGCTGTTTTTT
D: .; J: TRBJ2-1; V: TRBV28; size: .; CDR3: CASSTQGGWNEQFF; DNA: TGTGCCAGCAGTACTCAAGGGGGATGGAATGAGCAGTTCTTC
D: .; J: TRBJ1-1; V: TRBV12-3/TRBV12-4; size: .; CDR3: CASSLENTEAFF; DNA: TGTGCCAGCAGTTTAGAGAACACTGAAGCTTTCTTT
D: .; J: TRBJ1-2; V: TRBV10-3; size: large; CDR3: CAISESQGGIYGYTF; DNA: TGTGCCATCAGTGAGTCACAGGGAGGGATCTATGGCTACACCTTC
D: .; J: TRBJ2-3; V: TRBV3-1; size: few; CDR3: CASSHSGPSPTQYF; DNA: TGTGCCAGCAGCCATTCGGGCCCCTCTCCTACGCAGTATTTT
D: .; J: TRBJ1-5; V: TRBV19; size: medium-sized; CDR3: CASSIPGPQPQHF; DNA: TGTGCCAGTAGTATACCGGGGCCCCAGCCCCAGCATTTT
D: .; J: TRBJ1-5; V: TRBV4-1; size: large; CDR3: CASSSRAPQGNQPQHF; DNA: TGCGCCAGCAGCTCCAGGGCCCCCCAAGGAAATCAGCCCCAGCATTTT
D: TRBD1; J: TRBJ2-7; V: TRBV6-5; size: .; CDR3: CASSYADRGLDEQYF; DNA: TGTGCCAGCAGTTACGCCGACAGGGGGCTTGACGAGCAGTACTTC